What follows describes a single T cell receptor beta chain. What this receptor recognizes is not known. Base qualities were left out, and no much larger clone turns up one base away. CDR1 SGHVS and CDR2 FNYEAQ were looked up in the germline V gene. Inclusive of the bounding cysteine and phenylalanine, the CDR3 is 15 residues long. The DNA shown is the 45-base CDR3, in frame from base 1. A distance of 17 bases separates the germline ends of V and J, which lose 5 bases and 4 bases respectively. The treatment or condition label, read with the paper, signifies: approximately 10-day PBMC culture with coronavirus spike peptide pools or control peptides (ViraFEST assay). To expand antigen-specific T cells with peptide pools and then pick out the expanded clonotypes through TCR sequencing, the study relied on the ViraFEST assay. The convalescent patients' positive SARS-CoV-2 PCR tests fell between March and December 2020, which was before the Alpha, Beta and Delta variants emerged in the United States. Each well held around 2 million PBMCs cultured in IMDM containing approximately 5% human AB serum and around 9.2 IU/ml IL-2, with 9 to 10 ug/ml peptide pools added. On days 3 and 7, half of the culture medium was replaced with fresh IL-2-containing medium. After 9 to 11 days of culture, CD4+ T cells were isolated by negative selection with the EasySep CD4+ T cell isolation kit. Ficoll-Paque Plus gradient centrifugation was used to isolate PBMCs from whole blood, and the isolated PBMCs were then either used fresh or cryopreserved at -140C. Triplicate wells were generally used for each culture condition.

Library generation was performed with PCR. TCR sequencing of DNA from cultured CD4+ T cells used the Oncomine TCR Beta short-read assay at the Johns Hopkins FTIC core. The QIAamp micro DNA kit was used to extract genomic DNA from the cultured CD4+ T cells. Oncomine TCR Beta libraries from cultured CD4+ T cells were pooled with unique dual indexes and sequenced on an Illumina iSeq 100. The published analysis was carried out like this. Non-productive sequences were filtered out, and CDR3s that did not start with C, did not end with F or W, or were shorter than 7 amino acids were discarded. Antigen-specific clonotypes were identified using the MANAFEST web application through comparison of peptide-stimulated wells with reference and other culture wells. To be called positive, a clone needed an FDR below 0.05, an odds ratio above 5, and a productive frequency above 0.1% in at least two of three replicate wells. Clonotypes that were significantly expanded in both SARS-CoV-2 spike wells and at least one common cold coronavirus spike condition were defined as cross-reactive. Similarity between CDR3 sequences was evaluated in R version 3.6.1 using Levenshtein distances (stringdist) and unrooted phylogenetic trees (ape). Clones were called with MiXCR by TCRdb after fastp trimmed the public reads at Q25, and only in-frame beta chains were retained. Rows with one shared CDR3 protein collapse into an entry with the most common genes and DNA. The V and J calls here are based on TCRdb, not the publication. Within this sample are approximately 16,000 distinct CDR3 sequences, with 30% of them counted one time only. 17% of the sample is held by the ten biggest clonotypes.

The data derive from a study of vaccination and CD4 T cells after COVID-19 (dated 2022 in TCRdb). A note on the overall study: Convalescent patients had a positive SARS-CoV-2 result on nasal swab PCR, and of these patients, some ten had mild disease and one had severe disease. The cultures were stimulated with overlapping spike peptide pools from SARS-CoV-2 and from the common cold coronaviruses HCoV-NL63, HCoV-OC43 and HCoV-229E. The spike-specific CD4+ TCR repertoire was compared before and after mRNA vaccination in 10 to 11 COVID-19 convalescent patients and a handful of infection-naive healthy vaccine recipients. Post-COVID blood samples were collected from convalescent patients a median of around 96 days after diagnosis, with a range of about 35 to 170 days. The convalescent cohort comprised six males and four females, including two Hispanic individuals, seven Caucasians, two Asians and one multiracial person. As controls, cultures received a CEFX viral epitope pool (the positive control), an HIV-1 Nef peptide pool (the negative control), or no peptide at all. Post-vaccine blood samples were obtained a median of about 70 days after the second vaccine dose, with a range of about 12 to 241 days. Participants got two doses of the Pfizer-BioNTech BNT162b2 vaccine (n=8) or two doses of the Moderna mRNA-1273 vaccine (n=2).

Results and caveats for the whole study, not just this receptor: Of the vaccine-specific clones in convalescent patients, 304 of 307, or nearly all, reacted only to SARS-CoV-2 spike and did not cross-react with common cold coronaviruses. The median number of SARS-CoV-2-reactive clonotypes rose from fewer than 25 after infection to 38 after vaccination, but the change was not significant. In convalescent patients, a median 86.3% of post-vaccine SARS-CoV-2-reactive clones were detected only after vaccination, and vaccine-specific priming was suggested by this finding. The study included relatively few convalescent patients and did not analyze early timepoints after natural infection.

The source is a human donor with COVID-19. Sequenced material: cultured CD4+ T cells from blood. The V gene is TRBV7-6 and the J gene is TRBJ2-5; the D gene could be TRBD1 or TRBD2, each one agreeing over 5 bases. The encoded CDR3 is CASSRPRDGRETQYF. The base sequence is TGTGCCAGCAGCCGCCCGAGGGACGGTCGAGAGACCCAGTACTTC.